This TCR beta chain was sequenced during a study of T cell responses to AZD1222 COVID-19 vaccine. With V trimmed by 2 bases and J by 6 bases, 4 bases remained unmatched. Germline assignment: CDR1 WNHNN and CDR2 SYGVQD (reference sequence). The CDR3 runs to 14 residues. Generated by immunoSEQ multiplex PCR, the TCRdb table keeps only in-frame clones and is missing some. The profile shows 100,000 or so clones, about 87% of them singletons. The TCR sequence derives from an adult who received the AZD1222 COVID-19 vaccine. The chain couples TRBV10-1 to TRBJ2-1, with TRBD1 matching over 7 bases. Sequences were derived from peripheral blood, sampled 28 days after the second AZD1222 dose. For the CDR3, the DNA is TGCGCCAGCAGTGAGAAAGGGACAGTCAATGAGCAGTTCTTC. Its translation is CASSEKGTVNEQFF.